The subject of this entry is one TCR beta chain. Data came from immunoSEQ multiplex PCR; TCRdb stores just in-frame clones and leaves some out. The sample records some 1,400,000 clones, more than 95% being singletons. This sample was included in a study of shared clonotypes between healthy human individuals. Trimming took 1 base from V and 0 from J; bases not matched to a gene: 4. The germline gives CDR1 KGHSH, CDR2 LQKENI. The CDR3 is made up of 16 amino acids. The gene calls are TRBV18 and TRBJ1-1, with TRBD1 matching over 8 bases. What was sequenced was naive CD4+ T cells sorted from blood. As for subset: CD45RA+ positively selected. The TCR sequence derives from a man aged 25-40 years in good health. The CDR3 DNA follows: TGTGCCAGCTCACCACGACAGGGGAGTTTGAACACTGAAGCTTTCTTT. It translates to CASSPRQGSLNTEAFF.